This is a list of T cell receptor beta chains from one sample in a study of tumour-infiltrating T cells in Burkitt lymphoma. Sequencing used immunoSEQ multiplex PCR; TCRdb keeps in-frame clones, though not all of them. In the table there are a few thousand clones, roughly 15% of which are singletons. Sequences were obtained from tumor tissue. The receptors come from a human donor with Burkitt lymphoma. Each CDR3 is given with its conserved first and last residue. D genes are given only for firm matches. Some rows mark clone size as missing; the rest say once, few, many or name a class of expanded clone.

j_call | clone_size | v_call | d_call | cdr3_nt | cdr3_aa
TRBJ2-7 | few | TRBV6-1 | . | TGTGCCAGCAGGGTCGGACACCTAACTGACGAGCAGTACTTC | CASRVGHLTDEQYF
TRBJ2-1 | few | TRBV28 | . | TGTGCCAGCAGTTTATATAGGGAGCAGTTCTTC | CASSLYREQFF
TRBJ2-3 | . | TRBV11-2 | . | TGTGCCAGCAGCTTTCAAGAGGCTAGCACAGATACGCAGTATTTT | CASSFQEASTDTQYF
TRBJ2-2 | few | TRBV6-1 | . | TGTGCCAGCAGTGAATATGGCGGCACCGGGGAGCTGTTTTTT | CASSEYGGTGELFF
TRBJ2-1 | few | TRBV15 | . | TGTGCCACCAGCGCAAGCCCGCGGGACAGACCGAATGAGCAGTTCTTC | CATSASPRDRPNEQFF
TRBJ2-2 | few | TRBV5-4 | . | TGTGCCAGCAGCGTCCCCAAGGGCGCCGGGGAGCTGTTTTTT | CASSVPKGAGELFF
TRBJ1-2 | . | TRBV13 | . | TGTGCCAGCAGCGTGGCGGGGGGCTATGGCTACACCTTC | CASSVAGGYGYTF
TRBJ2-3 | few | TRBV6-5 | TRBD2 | TGTGCCAGCAGGCCTAGCGGGTACACAGATACGCAGTATTTT | CASRPSGYTDTQYF
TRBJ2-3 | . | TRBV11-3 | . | TGTGCCAGCAGCTTAAGCGGGTCAGATACGCAGTATTTT | CASSLSGSDTQYF
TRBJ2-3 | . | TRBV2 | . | TGTGCCAGCACTAAGGGCACAGATACGCAGTATTTT | CASTKGTDTQYF
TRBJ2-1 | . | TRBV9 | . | TGTGCCAGCAGCGCCTTAGGAGGGGGGGACTACAATGAGCAGTTCTTC | CASSALGGGDYNEQFF
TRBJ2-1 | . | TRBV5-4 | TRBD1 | TGTGCCAGCAGCCTGGGACAGGGGATCTACAATGAGCAGTTCTTC | CASSLGQGIYNEQFF
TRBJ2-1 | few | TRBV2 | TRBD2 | TGTGCCAGCACATTGGGACTACCGGGGAATGAGCAGTTCTTC | CASTLGLPGNEQFF
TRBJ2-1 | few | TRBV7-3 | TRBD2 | TGTGCCAGCAGCTTTGGGACTAGCGGCTACAATGAGCAGTTCTTC | CASSFGTSGYNEQFF
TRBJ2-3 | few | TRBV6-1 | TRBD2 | TGTGCCAGCAGTGAAAGGGGGGTCGGTAGCGGGAGATCAGATACGCAGTATTTT | CASSERGVGSGRSDTQYF
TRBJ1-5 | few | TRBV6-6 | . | TGTGCCAGCAGTTCCCCGGGAGGGAATCAGCCCCAGCATTTT | CASSSPGGNQPQHF
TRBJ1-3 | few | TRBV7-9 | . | TGTGCCAGCAGCTCGGCCGGCACGAAAAACACCATATATTTT | CASSSAGTKNTIYF
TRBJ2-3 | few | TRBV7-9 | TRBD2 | TGTGCCAGCAGCCCCTGGGGAGCGGGAGGGCAAACAGATACGCAGTATTTT | CASSPWGAGGQTDTQYF